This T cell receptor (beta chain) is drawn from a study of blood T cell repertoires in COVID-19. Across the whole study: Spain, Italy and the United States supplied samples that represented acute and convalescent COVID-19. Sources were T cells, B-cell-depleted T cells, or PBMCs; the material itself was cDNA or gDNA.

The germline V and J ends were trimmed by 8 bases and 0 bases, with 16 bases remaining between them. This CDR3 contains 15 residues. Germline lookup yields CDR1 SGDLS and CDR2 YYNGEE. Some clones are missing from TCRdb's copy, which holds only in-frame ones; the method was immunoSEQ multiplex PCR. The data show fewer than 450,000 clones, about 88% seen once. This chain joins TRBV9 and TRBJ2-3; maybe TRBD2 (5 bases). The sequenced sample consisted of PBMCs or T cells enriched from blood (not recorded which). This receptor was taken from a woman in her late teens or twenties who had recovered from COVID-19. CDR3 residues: CASSERLASTDTQYF. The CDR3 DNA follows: TGTGCCAGTTCTGAAAGGCTAGCTAGCACAGATACGCAGTATTTT.